This passage covers 8 T cell receptor beta chains from one sample sequenced in a study of T cells in Graves' hyperthyroidism and ophthalmopathy (dated by TCRdb to 2018 to 2020). The library was produced with multiplex PCR. Sequencing used an Illumina HiSeq 2000. TCR beta CDR3 regions were amplified from RNA transcripts. The TCR CDR3 was subjected to a first round of RT-PCR using the HTBI primer set and the Qiagen OneStep RT-PCR kit. TCRdb ran its own pipeline on the public reads, namely fastp trimming at Q25 and MiXCR clone calling, and kept in-frame beta chains. For every CDR3 protein sequence, its rows merge into one entry that carries the most common genes and DNA. This sample lists about 590,000 distinct CDR3 sequences; 15% to 19% were detected once. 6.5% to 8% of the sample belongs to the ten largest clones. The specimen was blood. These receptors came from a woman aged 25 to 39 with Graves' hyperthyroidism.

This clonotype was seen at least ten times. In DNA, the CDR3 is TGTGCCAGCAGCACGTTTAGCGGGATAAACATTCAGTACTTC. This translates into CASSTFSGINIQYF. V gene TRBV11-2 combines with J gene TRBJ2-4; 8 bases are shared with TRBD2. The trim removed 5 bases at V and 6 bases at J, leaving 6 bases unmatched. Germline CDR1 is SGHAT and CDR2 is FQNNGV. The CDR3 covers 14 residues. The whole variable domain, filled in from reference TRBV11-2 and TRBJ2-4, reads EAGVAQSPRYKIIEKRQSVAFWCNPISGHATLYWYQQILGQGPKLLIQFQNNGVVDDSQLPKDRFSAERLKGVDSTLKIQPAKLEDSAVYLCASSTFSGINIQYFGAGTRLSVL.

This clonotype was seen at least ten times. This chain links TRBV11-3 with TRBJ2-2; 7 nucleotides align to TRBD2. This CDR3 spans 16 amino acids. Germline values: CDR1 SGHNT, CDR2 YENEEA. The trim removed 3 bases at V and 6 bases at J, leaving 10 bases unmatched. CDR3 in amino acids: CASSFAGGRQSGELFF. CDR3 in DNA: TGTGCCAGCAGCTTCGCTGGCGGGAGACAGTCCGGGGAGCTGTTTTTT.

This clonotype was counted at least ten times. The chain has TRBV5-1 and TRBJ2-7; tentative D call: TRBD1 (5 bases). CDR3 length: 16 residues. V was cut by 2 bases and J by 2 bases, with 17 bases left in between. Per the germline V gene, CDR1 is SGHRS and CDR2 is YFSETQ. In DNA, the CDR3 is TGCGCCAGCAGCTTCGCTGGGTACAGGCAAGCCTACGAGCAGTACTTC. Residues: CASSFAGYRQAYEQYF.

This clonotype was detected many times. V is TRBV28 and J is TRBJ2-7, with D unresolved. V was shortened by 5 bases and J by 2 bases, with 19 bases between the two germline ends. CDR3 size: 16 residues. The germline gives CDR1 MDHEN, CDR2 SYDVKM. The CDR3, as DNA: TGTGCCAGCAGTACTCCCCGACTCGTTGGGACCTACGAGCAGTACTTC. Residues: CASSTPRLVGTYEQYF.

This clonotype was seen only a few times. The V gene is TRBV4-1, the J gene TRBJ2-1; D is possibly TRBD2 (5 bases). The CDR3 has 15 amino acids. Germline CDR1 reads MGHRA; CDR2 reads YSYEKL. V shed 4 bases and J shed 5 bases, with 15 bases lying between them. CDR3: CASSPRGLYHNEQFF. CDR3 bases: TGCGCCAGCAGCCCCCGCGGGTTGTACCACAATGAGCAGTTCTTC.

There are many counts of this clonotype. The genes are TRBV5-1 and TRBJ2-7; D is undetermined. Trimming cost V 4 bases and J 6 bases, with 8 bases left between them. The CDR3 totals 11 residues. Per germline, CDR1 SGHRS and CDR2 YFSETQ. CDR3 residues: CASSEFGEQYF. Written as DNA, the CDR3 is TGCGCCAGCAGCGAATTTGGCGAGCAGTACTTC.

This clonotype was counted many times. The J gene is TRBJ2-5, the V gene TRBV7-3, with D uncertain. The CDR3 totals 14 residues. Trimming pared 5 bases from V and 7 bases from J, leaving 17 bases between. CDR1 SGHTA and CDR2 FQGTGA come from the germline V gene. CDR3 in amino acids: CASSPTDRVRTQYF. The CDR3 nucleotides read TGTGCCAGCAGCCCCACTGACCGGGTCCGGACCCAGTACTTC.

This clonotype was detected only a few times. J is TRBJ2-7 and V is TRBV6-2 or TRBV6-3, with a tentative D call TRBD1 (5 bases). In germline, CDR1 is MNHEY, CDR2 SVGEGT. The CDR3 consists of 11 residues. The V end was cut by 8 bases, the J end by 5 bases, with 10 bases between. This chain's CDR3 is CASGRGNEQYF. As DNA, the CDR3 is TGTGCCAGCGGAAGGGGTAACGAGCAGTACTTC.